The 32 T cell receptor beta chains below were found in one sample sequenced in a study of spatial heterogeneity in lung cancer. Whole-study findings and limits: Mutation counts in tumors were tracked by counts of expanded intratumoral alpha and beta TCRs.

Time point: sample taken at primary tumor resection. These receptors lack a known antigen. From the 5' RACE reads, TCRdb called clonotypes with MiXCR, one entry per CDR3 protein. The table includes 17,000 or so distinct CDR3 sequences, 6.2% detected once. The sample here was lung tumor tissue, taken at surgery. The receptors derive from a male donor with early-stage non-small cell lung cancer.

This clonotype was counted ten times or more. This beta chain came through as a stray read in a library set up for alpha chains, and its size says little. This rearrangement joins TRBV28 to TRBJ2-7; D gene ambiguous. V shed 4 bases and J shed 6 bases, with 13 bases lying between them. CDR1 and CDR2 (germline): MDHEN, SYDVKM. The CDR3 has 13 residues. CDR3: CASSSGGPREQYF. Here the CDR3 DNA reads TGTGCCAGCAGTTCAGGCGGCCCGCGCGAGCAGTACTTC.

Concerning this clonotype itself: Found in a library prepared for alpha chains, this beta chain is an off-target read, and its abundance has little meaning. The chain carries TRBV7-2 and TRBJ2-1, with D uncertain. The CDR3 consists of 12 residues. The V and J ends lost 4 bases and 7 bases respectively, with 8 bases between them. The germline V gene encodes CDR1 SGHTA and CDR2 FQGNSA. CDR3 residues: CASSYFINEQFF. CDR3 bases: TGTGCCAGCAGCTATTTTATAAATGAGCAGTTCTTC.

This clonotype was detected ten times or more. Little can be read into the size of this beta chain, an off-target read in a library designed for alpha chains. V and J are TRBV7-8 and TRBJ2-7; 8 positions match TRBD2. The CDR3 has 18 amino acids. V was pared by 5 bases and J by 5 bases, with 20 bases of the junction left unmatched. The V gene's germline CDR1 is SGHVS and CDR2 FQNEAQ. The CDR3 spells CASSRYSLAGQFAHEQYF. For the CDR3, the DNA is TGTGCCAGCAGCCGCTATAGTCTAGCGGGCCAGTTTGCCCACGAGCAGTACTTC.

This clonotype was detected ten times or more. A library prepared for alpha chains yielded this beta chain as an off-target read; its size is of little meaning. The V gene is TRBV5-4, the J gene TRBJ2-7, with 7 bases that match TRBD2. Germline-derived CDR1 and CDR2 are SGHNT and YYREEE (reference sequence). The CDR3 totals 17 residues. The V gene end was trimmed by 0 bases and the J gene end by 0 bases; junction bases not matched to a gene: 9. CDR3 sequence reads: CASSLDGGGGSSYEQYF. The CDR3, as DNA: TGTGCCAGCAGCTTGGATGGGGGTGGCGGGAGCTCCTACGAGCAGTACTTC.

There are many counts of this clonotype. Because the library targeted alpha chains, this beta chain is an off-target read whose size means little. V gene TRBV12-3 or TRBV12-4 combines with J gene TRBJ2-2, with 7 bases lining up with TRBD2. The CDR3 is made up of 16 amino acids. J gave up 3 bases and V 5 bases, and 9 bases lay outside the gene matches. The DNA of the CDR3 is TGTGCCAGCAGTCCCTGGGCAGGGAGGGACACCGGGGAGCTGTTTTTT. The encoded protein is CASSPWAGRDTGELFF.

This clonotype was detected ten times or more. This beta chain is an off-target read within a library intended for alpha chains, so its frequency means little. The gene calls are TRBV13 and TRBJ1-5, with a weak D call TRBD1 (6 bases). The CDR3 consists of 16 residues. Germline V gene sequence: CDR1 PRHDT, CDR2 FYEKMQ (reference sequence). V was pared by 3 bases and J by 2 bases, with 14 bases between. In DNA, the CDR3 is TGTGCCAGCAGCTTCGGACGGGGGCTGGGCAATCAGCCCCAGCATTTT. This sequence encodes CASSFGRGLGNQPQHF.

There are many counts of this clonotype. This beta chain appears as a stray read in a library generated for alpha chains; its size is not informative. V and J are TRBV7-6 and TRBJ2-3, with 8 bases lining up with TRBD2. CDR1 is SGHVS, CDR2 FNYEAQ, per germline. Germline trimming cut 5 bases from V and 2 bases from J; bases unmatched to any gene: 9. The CDR3 covers 16 residues. The CDR3 bases are TGTGCCAGCAGCCCTAGGCTAGCGGGTTACACAGATACGCAGTATTTT. Protein: CASSPRLAGYTDTQYF.

Concerning this clonotype: This beta chain is an off-target read within a library intended for alpha chains, so its frequency means little. The V call is TRBV6-1, the J call TRBJ2-1, with a possible D match to TRBD2 (6 bases). Looked up from germline, CDR1 is MNHNS and CDR2 is SASEGT. The CDR3 is made up of 16 amino acids. Trimming cost V 1 base and J 3 bases, with 13 bases left between them. The CDR3 nucleotides are TGTGCCAGCAGTGAAGGAATTTGGGACTTCTACAATGAGCAGTTCTTC. It yields the protein CASSEGIWDFYNEQFF.

This clonotype was observed at least ten times. The library was prepared for alpha chains; this beta chain is a stray read, so its frequency means little. This chain joins TRBV4-3 and TRBJ1-2, with 7 bases lining up with TRBD1. V gave up 1 base and J gave up 4 bases; unmatched junction bases: 3. The CDR3 length is 14 residues. Germline lookup yields CDR1 LGHNA and CDR2 YSLEER. The CDR3: CASSQARDSYGYTF. The DNA for the CDR3 is TGCGCCAGCAGCCAAGCCCGGGACAGCTATGGCTACACCTTC.

This clonotype came up many times. This beta chain lies outside the target of a library built for alpha chains; its clone size means little. V gene TRBV6-6 combines with J gene TRBJ1-4; D possibly corresponds to TRBD1 (5 bases). Between the trimmed V and J ends, which lost 1 base and 3 bases, there was a span of 9 bases. CDR1 and CDR2 (germline): MNHNY, SVGAGI (reference sequence). CDR3 size: 15 residues. The CDR3 region has the DNA TGTGCCAGCAGTTACTGGGACGGCCCTAATGAAAAACTGTTTTTT. It specifies CASSYWDGPNEKLFF.

This clonotype was recorded at least ten times. This beta chain is a stray read from a library made for alpha chains; its abundance is not meaningful. The chain links TRBV3-1 to TRBJ2-1; 12 bases are shared with TRBD2. Germline V gives CDR1 LGHDT, CDR2 YNNKEL (reference sequence). The CDR3 loop spans 15 amino acids. V was pared by 4 bases and J by 7 bases, with 5 bases of the junction left unmatched. The chain's CDR3 is CASSPETSGSNEQFF. CDR3 bases: TGTGCCAGCAGCCCCGAGACTAGCGGGAGTAATGAGCAGTTCTTC.

Turning to this clonotype: Since the library was made to target alpha chains, this beta chain is a stray read and its abundance is not meaningful. This chain joins TRBV28 and TRBJ2-4, with 9 bases fitting TRBD1. The CDR3 loop spans 16 amino acids. Germline assignment: CDR1 MDHEN and CDR2 SYDVKM. Germline trimming cut 5 bases from V and 4 bases from J; bases unmatched to any gene: 9. The CDR3 sequence is CASSTGGGGLKNIQYF. CDR3 nucleotides: TGTGCCAGCAGTACAGGGGGCGGCGGCTTGAAAAACATTCAGTACTTC. The variable domain in full, with the rest retrieved from reference TRBV28 and TRBJ2-4, is DVKVTQSSRYLVKRTGEKVFLECVQDMDHENMFWYRQDPGLGLRLIYFSYDVKMKEKGDIPEGYSVSREKKERFSLILESASTNQTSMYLCASSTGGGGLKNIQYFGAGTRLSVL.

By its share, this clonotype is medium-sized. The library was prepared for alpha chains; this beta chain is a stray read, so its frequency means little. This chain links TRBV9 with TRBJ2-1; D remains unclear. Trimming left V 3 bases short and J 9 bases short, with 13 bases between. CDR3 length: 13 amino acids. CDR1 and CDR2 (germline): SGDLS, YYNGEE. CDR3 protein: CASSGFVAAEQFF. Written as DNA, the CDR3 is TGTGCCAGCAGCGGATTTGTAGCCGCTGAGCAGTTCTTC.

This clonotype was recorded many times. Being off target in a library aimed at alpha chains, this beta chain has a size of little meaning. The chain combines TRBV30 with TRBJ2-7; D unresolved. Germline V CDR1 and CDR2: GTSNPN, SVGIG (reference sequence). The CDR3 consists of 11 residues. Trimming took off 2 bases at V and 6 bases at J, with 8 bases between the two ends. The CDR3 loop is CAWSPAIEQYF. The CDR3 DNA follows: TGTGCCTGGAGTCCCGCCATCGAGCAGTACTTC.

This clonotype showed up many times. This beta chain represents an off-target read in a library built for alpha chains; its size is of limited meaning. V and J are TRBV20-1 and TRBJ1-5; 7 nucleotides match TRBD1. V was clipped by 2 bases and J by 0 bases; unmatched bases: 7. CDR1 and CDR2 from the germline V gene are DFQATT and SNEGSKA (reference sequence). The CDR3 has 16 residues. The CDR3: CSARSEGAYSNQPQHF. CDR3 nucleotide sequence: TGCAGTGCTAGATCGGAGGGGGCCTATAGCAATCAGCCCCAGCATTTT.

In its sample, this clonotype was seen many times. This beta chain represents an off-target read in a library built for alpha chains; its size is of limited meaning. The chain employs TRBV29-1 and TRBJ2-1, with D possibly matching TRBD2 (5 bases). The ends were cut back, 6 bases at V and 6 bases at J, with 9 bases in the middle. This CDR3 region has 11 residues. Germline lookup yields CDR1 SQVTM and CDR2 ANQGSEA. The CDR3 nucleotides are TGCAGCGTGGAGGTGTTCAATGAGCAGTTCTTC. Amino acids: CSVEVFNEQFF.

There are many counts of this clonotype. Found in a library prepared for alpha chains, this beta chain is an off-target read, and its abundance has little meaning. The V gene is TRBV7-2, the J gene TRBJ2-2; D remains ambiguous. Germline loops: CDR1 SGHTA, CDR2 FQGNSA. Trimming pared 2 bases from V and 1 base from J, leaving 8 bases between. There are 15 residues in the CDR3. The chain's CDR3 is CASSLRPRNTGELFF. The CDR3 DNA is TGTGCCAGCAGCTTACGGCCGAGGAACACCGGGGAGCTGTTTTTT. The whole variable domain, filled in from reference TRBV7-2 and TRBJ2-2, reads GAGVSQSPSNKVTEKGKDVELRCDPISGHTALYWYRQSLGQGLEFLIYFQGNSAPDKSGLPSDRFSAERTGGSVSTLTIQRTQQEDSAVYLCASSLRPRNTGELFFGEGSRLTVL.

This clonotype was counted at least ten times. This beta chain appears as a stray read in a library generated for alpha chains; its size is not informative. J is TRBJ1-5 and V is TRBV20-1; D not certain. CDR3 length: 12 amino acids. The germline V gene encodes CDR1 DFQATT and CDR2 SNEGSKA (reference sequence). V lost 6 bases and J 1 base, leaving 7 bases between the germline ends. The CDR3 is CSAVESNQPQHF. CDR3 nucleotide sequence: TGCAGTGCCGTCGAGAGCAATCAGCCCCAGCATTTT.

Remarks on this clonotype: This beta chain represents an off-target read in a library built for alpha chains; its size is of limited meaning. The J gene is TRBJ2-7, the V gene TRBV10-3; D may correspond to TRBD1 or TRBD2 (5 bases each). CDR1 is ENHRY, CDR2 SYGVKD, per germline. Trimming stripped 3 bases from V and 5 bases from J, with 17 bases between. The CDR3 contains 15 residues. The CDR3 sequence is CAISEATAGTNEQYF. CDR3 in DNA: TGTGCCATCAGTGAAGCTACGGCAGGGACCAACGAGCAGTACTTC.

This clonotype has a count of ten or more. This beta chain lies outside the target of a library built for alpha chains; its clone size means little. The chain employs TRBV7-2 and TRBJ2-1, with D possibly being TRBD1 (7 bases). Germline V gene data show CDR1 as SGHTA and CDR2 as FQGNSA. The CDR3 contains 13 residues. V dropped 2 bases and J dropped 15 bases, with 17 bases sitting between them. The CDR3 nucleotides read TGTGCCAGCAGCTTATTCTTGCGGGACAGTTCGTTCTTC. This gives the protein CASSLFLRDSSFF.

This clonotype was observed at least ten times. The library was designed around alpha chains, so this beta chain is a stray read whose abundance carries little weight. The rearrangement links TRBV6-5 to TRBJ1-3; D call uncertain. The V end was cut by 5 bases, the J end by 3 bases, with 11 bases between. The CDR3 has 14 residues. Looked up from germline, CDR1 is MNHEY and CDR2 is SVGAGI. CDR3 in DNA: TGTGCCAGCAGTCCATCTTTCGGTGGAAACACCATATATTTT. Translating it yields CASSPSFGGNTIYF.

This clonotype appeared many times. This beta chain lies outside the target of a library built for alpha chains; its clone size means little. The chain recombines TRBV12-5 with TRBJ2-5, with 9 bases fitting TRBD2. The CDR3 has 16 residues. CDR1 and CDR2 from the germline V gene are LGHNT and FRNRAP. V gave up 1 base and J gave up 0 bases; unmatched junction bases: 3. CDR3 protein: CASGLGGGANQETQYF. CDR3 DNA sequence: TGTGCTAGTGGTTTGGGCGGGGGGGCCAACCAAGAGACCCAGTACTTC.

This clonotype was seen ten or more times. Being off target in a library aimed at alpha chains, this beta chain has a size of little meaning. V gene TRBV6-1 combines with J gene TRBJ2-6; D is perhaps TRBD1 or TRBD2 (5 bases each). Between the trimmed V and J ends, which lost 3 bases and 0 bases, there was a span of 12 bases. CDR3 length: 17 amino acids. Germline V gene sequence: CDR1 MNHNS, CDR2 SASEGT. In DNA form, the CDR3 reads TGTGCCAGCAGTGACTGGGGGATCAGCTCTGGGGCCAACGTCCTGACTTTC. Protein sequence: CASSDWGISSGANVLTF.

Turning to this clonotype: This beta chain is a stray sequence in a library constructed for alpha chains; its clone size is not meaningful. The chain combines TRBV20-1 with TRBJ1-2, with 8 bases lining up with TRBD1. The CDR3 spans 12 residues. V dropped 5 bases and J dropped 4; count of bases not matched to a gene: 3. The germline V gene has CDR1 DFQATT and CDR2 SNEGSKA (reference sequence). This CDR3 reads CSAHDRGYGYTF. Written as DNA, the CDR3 is TGCAGTGCTCACGACAGGGGCTATGGCTACACCTTC.

This clonotype was counted at least ten times. The library was designed around alpha chains, so this beta chain is a stray read whose abundance carries little weight. The V gene is TRBV12-3 or TRBV12-4, the J gene TRBJ2-7, with D unclear. The CDR3 consists of 12 residues. V was trimmed by 5 bases and J by 4 bases, leaving 9 bases between them. CDR3 DNA: TGTGCCAGCAGTCTCTCTCTTTACGAGCAGTACTTC. This gives the protein CASSLSLYEQYF.

This clonotype has a count of ten or more. This beta chain is off target for a library built for alpha chains, so its abundance means little. The chain recombines TRBV19 with TRBJ2-5; D unresolved. Germline-derived CDR1 and CDR2 are LNHDA and SQIVND (reference sequence). Between the trimmed V and J ends, which lost 6 bases and 0 bases, there was a span of 14 bases. The CDR3 length is 15 residues. The CDR3 sequence is CASRGMTGDQETQYF. CDR3 nucleotides: TGTGCCAGTAGGGGTATGACCGGCGACCAAGAGACCCAGTACTTC.

This clonotype has ten or more counts. This beta chain was picked up by a library intended for alpha chains and is off target, so its count carries little meaning. The CDR3 coding sequence is TGTGCCAGCAGCAAAACAGGGAGATGGAAACGAGCTTTCTTT. It translates to CASSKTGRWKRAFF. V usage is TRBV27 and J usage is TRBJ1-1; perhaps TRBD1 as D (6 bases). Trimming cost V 6 bases and J 10 bases, with 21 bases left between them. Germline V gene sequence: CDR1 MNHEY, CDR2 SMNVEV (reference sequence). This CDR3 has 14 residues.

This clonotype was counted ten times or more. Within a library made for alpha chains, this beta chain is off target, and its count is uninformative. The chain joins TRBV6-1 to TRBJ2-5; possible D gene TRBD1, 6 bases. The CDR3 covers 14 residues. Germline loops: CDR1 MNHNS, CDR2 SASEGT. V lost 2 bases and J lost 3, with 10 bases in between. The CDR3 loop is CASSENWDKETQYF. CDR3 nucleotides: TGTGCCAGCAGTGAAAATTGGGACAAAGAGACCCAGTACTTC.

This clonotype has a count of ten or more. The library was designed around alpha chains, so this beta chain is a stray read whose abundance carries little weight. V is TRBV24-1 and J is TRBJ2-7; the D is unclear. The ends were cut back, 5 bases at V and 3 bases at J, with 13 bases in the middle. This CDR3 spans 14 amino acids. Per the germline V gene, CDR1 is KGHDR and CDR2 is SFDVKD. The CDR3 here is CATSAAVLHYEQYF. The DNA for the CDR3 is TGTGCCACCAGTGCCGCAGTCCTTCACTACGAGCAGTACTTC.

As regards this clonotype: This beta chain is off target for a library built for alpha chains, so its abundance means little. This rearrangement joins TRBV18 to TRBJ2-6; D possibly corresponds to TRBD1 (6 bases). Trimming removed 0 bases from V and 0 bases from J, with 6 bases in between. In germline, CDR1 is KGHSH, CDR2 LQKENI. The CDR3 sequence is 16 residues long. CDR3 bases: TGTGCCAGCTCACCACCGGGGGCCTCTGGGGCCAACGTCCTGACTTTC. This sequence encodes CASSPPGASGANVLTF.

This clonotype was recorded at least ten times. Because this beta chain is a stray read in a library intended to capture alpha chains, its abundance should not be given much weight. The chain recombines TRBV7-2 with TRBJ1-5; D remains ambiguous. This CDR3 is built from 13 residues. V was shortened by 6 bases and J by 5 bases, with 11 bases between the two germline ends. Per the germline V gene, CDR1 is SGHTA and CDR2 is FQGNSA. The chain's CDR3 is CASSPRTYQPQHF. Written as DNA, the CDR3 is TGTGCCAGCAGTCCTCGGACCTATCAGCCCCAGCATTTT.

A remark on this clonotype: As an off-target read in a library built for alpha chains, this beta chain has a frequency of little significance. This chain links TRBV10-1 with TRBJ1-5, with a tentative D call TRBD1 (5 bases). In germline, CDR1 is WNHNN, CDR2 SYGVQD (reference sequence). The CDR3 covers 16 residues. Trimming shortened V by 0 bases and J by 0 bases, and 9 bases separated the two germline ends. CDR3: CASSESGRYSNQPQHF. CDR3 DNA sequence: TGCGCCAGCAGTGAGTCGGGACGGTATAGCAATCAGCCCCAGCATTTT.